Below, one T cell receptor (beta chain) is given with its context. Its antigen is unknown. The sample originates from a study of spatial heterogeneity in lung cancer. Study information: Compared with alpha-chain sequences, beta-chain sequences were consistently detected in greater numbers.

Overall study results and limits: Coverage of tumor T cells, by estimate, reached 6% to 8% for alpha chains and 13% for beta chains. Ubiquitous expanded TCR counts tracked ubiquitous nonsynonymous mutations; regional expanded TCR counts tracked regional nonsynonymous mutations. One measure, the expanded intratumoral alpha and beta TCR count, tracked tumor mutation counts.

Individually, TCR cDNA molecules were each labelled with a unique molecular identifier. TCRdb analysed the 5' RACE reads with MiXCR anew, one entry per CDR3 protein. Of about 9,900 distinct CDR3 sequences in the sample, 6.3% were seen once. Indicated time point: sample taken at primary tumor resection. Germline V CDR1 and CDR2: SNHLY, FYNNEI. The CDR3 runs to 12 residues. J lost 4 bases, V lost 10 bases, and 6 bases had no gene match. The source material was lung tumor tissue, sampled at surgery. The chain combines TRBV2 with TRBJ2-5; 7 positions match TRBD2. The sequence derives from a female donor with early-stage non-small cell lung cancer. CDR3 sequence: CATLTSLETQYF. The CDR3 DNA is TGTGCCACCTTGACTAGCCTAGAGACCCAGTACTTC.